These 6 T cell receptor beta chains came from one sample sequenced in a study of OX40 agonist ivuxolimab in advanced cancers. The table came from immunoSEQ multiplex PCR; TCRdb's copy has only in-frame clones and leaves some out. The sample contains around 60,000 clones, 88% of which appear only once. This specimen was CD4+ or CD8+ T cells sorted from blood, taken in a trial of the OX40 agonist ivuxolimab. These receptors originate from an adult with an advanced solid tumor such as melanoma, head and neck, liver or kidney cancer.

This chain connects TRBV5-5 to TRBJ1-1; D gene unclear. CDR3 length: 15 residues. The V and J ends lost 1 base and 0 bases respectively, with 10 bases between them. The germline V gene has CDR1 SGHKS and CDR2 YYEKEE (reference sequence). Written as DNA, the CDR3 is TGTGCCAGCAGCTTGATAGGGAGGGTGAACACTGAAGCTTTCTTT. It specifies CASSLIGRVNTEAFF.

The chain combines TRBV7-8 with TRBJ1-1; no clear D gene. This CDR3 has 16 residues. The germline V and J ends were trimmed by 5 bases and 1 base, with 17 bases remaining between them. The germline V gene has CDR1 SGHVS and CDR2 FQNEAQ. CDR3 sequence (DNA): TGTGCCAGCAGCCGCCCCGGGAGGGCGGCGAACACTGAAGCTTTCTTT. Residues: CASSRPGRAANTEAFF.

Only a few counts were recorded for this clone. In DNA, the CDR3 is TGTGCCAGCAGTTTATTAGGGGGAAACGAAAAACTGTTTTTT. This codes for CASSLLGGNEKLFF. V is TRBV27 and J is TRBJ1-4; D may be TRBD1 (6 bases). The V end was cut by 1 base, the J end by 8 bases, with 11 bases between. The CDR3 has 14 residues. CDR1 MNHEY and CDR2 SMNVEV come from the germline V gene (reference sequence).

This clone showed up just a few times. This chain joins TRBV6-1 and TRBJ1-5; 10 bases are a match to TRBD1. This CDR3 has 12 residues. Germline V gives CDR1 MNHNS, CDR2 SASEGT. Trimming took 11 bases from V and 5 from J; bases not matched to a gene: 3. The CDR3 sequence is CAGGQGDQPQHF. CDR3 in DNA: TGTGCCGGTGGACAGGGGGATCAGCCCCAGCATTTT.

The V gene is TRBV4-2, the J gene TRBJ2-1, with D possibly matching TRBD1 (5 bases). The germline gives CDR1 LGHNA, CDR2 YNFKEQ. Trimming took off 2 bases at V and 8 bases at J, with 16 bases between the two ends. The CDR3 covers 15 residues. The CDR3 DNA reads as TGTGCCAGCAGCCAACCCCAGGGCCTAGGGGATGAGCAGTTCTTC. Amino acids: CASSQPQGLGDEQFF.

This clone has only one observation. DNA for the CDR3: TGTGCCAGCAGACCAGGAGGTGGGGGACGACAGTACTTC. This sequence encodes CASRPGGGGRQYF. The gene calls are TRBV27 and TRBJ2-7, with D perhaps matching TRBD1 or TRBD2 (5 bases each). CDR3 length: 13 amino acids. CDR1 and CDR2 (germline): MNHEY, SMNVEV (reference sequence). Trimming stripped 6 bases from V and 10 bases from J, with 19 bases between.